The clone carrying this TCR beta chain was detected only a few times. Antigen unknown. The method was immunoSEQ multiplex PCR; TCRdb's version includes in-frame clones alone and lacks a portion of them. Among 5,500 or so clones listed, under 60% were seen once. The data stem from a study of T cells in localized non-small cell lung cancer. Study-wide points: In the blood, greater T cell density corresponded to longer overall survival. Median around 60 top-100 tumor clones were shared with paired adjacent lung.

The receptor comes from a male donor older than 55 with stage I squamous cell lung carcinoma. Source: lymph node tissue, taken before any cancer treatment.

The CDR3 protein is CATSRVRGTDTQYF. The CDR3 DNA is TGTGCCACCAGCAGAGTTCGGGGCACAGATACGCAGTATTTT. The rearrangement uses TRBV15 and TRBJ2-3; no definite D call. The CDR3 totals 14 residues. The germline V gene encodes CDR1 LNHNV and CDR2 YYDKDF (reference sequence). V was trimmed by 1 base and J by 1 base, leaving 6 bases between them.